This T cell receptor beta chain was documented in a study of blood T cell repertoires in COVID-19. Sequencing was performed with immunoSEQ multiplex PCR; in TCRdb, only in-frame clones are kept and a portion is missing. Of approximately 480,000 clones in the sample, roughly nine tenths are singletons; the top ten hold under 0.75%. The receptor comes from a woman aged 18 to 35 who had recovered from COVID-19. Specimen: PBMCs or T cells enriched from blood (not recorded which).

Here the CDR3 reads CASRLGTGDNEQFF. CDR3 nucleotides: TGTGCCAGCAGGCTAGGGACAGGTGACAATGAGCAGTTCTTC. V and J are TRBV7-9 and TRBJ2-1; 8 nucleotides align to TRBD1. Germline V CDR1 and CDR2: SEHNR, FQNEAQ (reference sequence). This CDR3 is built from 14 residues. V shed 6 bases, J shed 5 bases, and the junction held 6 bases outside the gene matches. Full variable domain (rest looked up from reference TRBV7-9 and TRBJ2-1): DTGVSQNPRHKITKRGQNVTFRCDPISEHNRLYWYRQTLGQGPEFLTYFQNEAQLEKSRLLSDRFSAERPKGSFSTLEIQRTEQGDSAMYLCASRLGTGDNEQFFGPGTRLTVL.